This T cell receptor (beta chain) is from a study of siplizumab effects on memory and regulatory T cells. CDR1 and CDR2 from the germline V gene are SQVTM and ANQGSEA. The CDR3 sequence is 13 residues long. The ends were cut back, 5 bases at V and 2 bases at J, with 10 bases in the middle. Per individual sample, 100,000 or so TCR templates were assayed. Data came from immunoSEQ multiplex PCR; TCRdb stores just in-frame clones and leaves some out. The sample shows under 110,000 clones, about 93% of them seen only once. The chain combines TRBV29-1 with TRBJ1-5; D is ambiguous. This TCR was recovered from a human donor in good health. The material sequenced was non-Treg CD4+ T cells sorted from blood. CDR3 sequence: CSVQAFRNQPQHF. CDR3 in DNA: TGCAGCGTTCAGGCATTTCGCAATCAGCCCCAGCATTTT.